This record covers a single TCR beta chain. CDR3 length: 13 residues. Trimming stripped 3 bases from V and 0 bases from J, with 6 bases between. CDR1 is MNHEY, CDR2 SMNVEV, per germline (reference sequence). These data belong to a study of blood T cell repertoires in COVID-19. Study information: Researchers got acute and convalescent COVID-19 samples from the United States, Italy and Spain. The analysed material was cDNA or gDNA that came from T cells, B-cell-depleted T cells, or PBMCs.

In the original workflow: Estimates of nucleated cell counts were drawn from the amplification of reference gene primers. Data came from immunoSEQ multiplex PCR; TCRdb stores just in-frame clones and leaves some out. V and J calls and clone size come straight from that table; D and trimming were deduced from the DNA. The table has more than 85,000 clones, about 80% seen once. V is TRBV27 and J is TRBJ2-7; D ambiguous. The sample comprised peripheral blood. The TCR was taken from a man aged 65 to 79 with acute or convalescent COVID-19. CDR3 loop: CASSFQVSYEQYF. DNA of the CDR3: TGTGCCAGCAGTTTTCAGGTCTCCTACGAGCAGTACTTC.